The 31 T cell receptor beta chains given below trace back to one sample, sequenced in a study of blood T cell repertoires in COVID-19. Assay: immunoSEQ multiplex PCR; the TCRdb copy retains only in-frame clones and omits some. The sample records about 210,000 clones, 85% being singletons. The sequenced sample was PBMCs or T cells enriched from blood (not recorded which). These receptors were taken from a man in his forties who had recovered from COVID-19.

This chain connects TRBV19 to TRBJ2-1; possible D gene TRBD2, 6 bases. From germline, CDR1 is LNHDA and CDR2 SQIVND (reference sequence). The germline V and J ends were trimmed by 5 bases and 7 bases, with 21 bases remaining between them. The CDR3 contains 16 residues. In DNA, the CDR3 is TGTGCCAGTAGTCTCAAGGGGACTCCGCCGTCGAATGAGCAGTTCTTC. Translation: CASSLKGTPPSNEQFF.

DNA for the CDR3: TGCAGCGTGGGAGTCCAACAGGGTATGGAGGCCCAGTACTTC. This gives the protein CSVGVQQGMEAQYF. The chain links TRBV29-1 to TRBJ2-5; TRBD1 is a possible D gene (6 bases). The CDR3 loop spans 14 amino acids. Trimming shortened V by 6 bases and J by 9 bases, and 23 bases separated the two germline ends. The germline V gene has CDR1 SQVTM and CDR2 ANQGSEA.

In this sample, this clone turned up a few times. The V and J genes are TRBV5-1 and TRBJ1-4, with D possibly TRBD1 on 6 matching bases. There are 14 residues in the CDR3. The V and J ends lost 4 bases and 7 bases respectively, with 14 bases between them. CDR1 and CDR2 from the germline V gene are SGHRS and YFSETQ. CDR3 sequence: CASSASGAGEKLFF. CDR3 DNA sequence: TGCGCCAGCAGCGCATCAGGGGCTGGTGAAAAACTGTTTTTT.

V is TRBV20-1 and J is TRBJ2-5; 8 bases fit TRBD2. This CDR3 contains 15 residues. CDR1 DFQATT and CDR2 SNEGSKA come from the germline V gene (reference sequence). J gave up 2 bases and V 3 bases, and 8 bases lay outside the gene matches. CDR3 coding DNA: TGCAGTGCTAGTAGTGTGATAGCGGGACAAGAGACCCAGTACTTC. Translated, it gives CSASSVIAGQETQYF.

This clone turned up a few times. This chain uses TRBV3-1 (or the pseudogene TRBV3-2) with TRBJ2-1; D perhaps matches TRBD2 (6 bases). The germline V and J ends were trimmed by 1 base and 6 bases, with 13 bases remaining between them. Germline lookup yields CDR1 LGHDT and CDR2 YNNKEL (reference sequence). The CDR3 length is 15 residues. The CDR3 DNA follows: TGTGCCAGCAGCCAAGTGACTAGAATGAGCAATGAGCAGTTCTTC. As protein: CASSQVTRMSNEQFF.

The CDR3 DNA sequence: TGTGCCAGCAGCCAAGGTCTGGGCAGCCCTTACTATGGCTACACCTTC. It encodes CASSQGLGSPYYGYTF. The chain has TRBV3-1 (or the pseudogene TRBV3-2) and TRBJ1-2; D unresolved. Trimming removed 1 base at V and 3 bases at J, with 15 bases between. The CDR3 runs to 16 residues. Germline CDR1 reads LGHDT; CDR2 reads YNNKEL (reference sequence).

The rearrangement joins TRBV14 to TRBJ2-7, with TRBD1 matching over 7 bases. The germline V gene encodes CDR1 SGHDN and CDR2 FVKESK. Trimming took 6 bases from V and 0 from J; bases not matched to a gene: 5. The CDR3 extends over 14 amino acids. This chain's CDR3 is CASRMTGTSYEQYF. The CDR3 region has the DNA TGTGCCAGCAGAATGACAGGGACCTCCTACGAGCAGTACTTC.

This CDR3 reads CASSLGTGAPDTGELFF. The CDR3 DNA reads as TGTGCCAGCAGCCTGGGAACAGGGGCGCCCGACACCGGGGAGCTGTTTTTT. The chain employs TRBV7-9 and TRBJ2-2; 7 bases match TRBD1. Looked up from germline, CDR1 is SEHNR and CDR2 is FQNEAQ (reference sequence). Trimming cost V 5 bases and J 3 bases; bases outside gene matches: 12. The CDR3 contains 17 residues.

This chain joins TRBV18 and TRBJ1-5; no definite D call. Germline-derived CDR1 and CDR2 are KGHSH and LQKENI. This CDR3 contains 15 residues. Trimming left V 2 bases short and J 5 bases short, with 13 bases between. In nucleotides, the CDR3 is TGTGCCAGCTCACCAGCCCACACACCTGATCAGCCCCAGCATTTT. Its translation is CASSPAHTPDQPQHF.

The chain recombines TRBV29-1 with TRBJ2-7; perhaps TRBD2 as D (6 bases). This CDR3 contains 14 residues. V lost 4 bases to trimming and J lost 0 bases, with 13 bases between them. Per germline, CDR1 SQVTM and CDR2 ANQGSEA. DNA for the CDR3: TGCAGCGTTGGCGGGGCTAAAAGCTCCTACGAGCAGTACTTC. This codes for CSVGGAKSSYEQYF.

This clone was recorded a few times. The J gene is TRBJ2-7, the V gene TRBV5-1; D is possibly TRBD1 (6 bases). With 2 bases removed from V and 4 bases from J, the gap between germline ends came to 10 bases. CDR1 and CDR2 from the germline V gene are SGHRS and YFSETQ. The CDR3 runs to 13 residues. The CDR3 DNA reads as TGCGCCAGCAGCTTCGGAGGACAGTACGAGCAGTACTTC. It yields the protein CASSFGGQYEQYF.

This clone was found once. This chain joins TRBV12-3 or TRBV12-4 and TRBJ2-1; the D is unclear. The V and J ends lost 7 bases and 7 bases respectively, with 8 bases between them. The CDR3 is 11 residues long. This CDR3 reads CASTPGNEQFF. DNA of the CDR3: TGTGCCAGCACCCCGGGTAATGAGCAGTTCTTC.

V gene TRBV6-4 combines with J gene TRBJ1-4; 9 bases fit TRBD1. Germline V CDR1 and CDR2: MRHNA, SNTAGT. V trimming: 3 bases; J trimming: 4 bases; junction bases outside the gene matches: 0. This CDR3 comprises 14 residues. The CDR3 DNA is TGTGCCAGCAGTGAGGGACAGGGTAATGAAAAACTGTTTTTT. It specifies CASSEGQGNEKLFF.

DNA for the CDR3: TGTGCCAGCAGCCAATTTAGCGGGACAGATACGCAGTATTTT. Amino acid sequence: CASSQFSGTDTQYF. The chain is built from TRBV4-2 and TRBJ2-3; 7 positions match TRBD2. V lost 2 bases and J lost 3; bases outside the gene matches: 2. Germline V gives CDR1 LGHNA, CDR2 YNFKEQ. This CDR3 is built from 14 residues.

V and J are TRBV4-1 and TRBJ2-1; TRBD2 agrees at 14 bases. Per the germline V gene, CDR1 is MGHRA and CDR2 is YSYEKL. Trimming at V came to 4 bases and at J to 10 bases, leaving 12 bases not matched to a gene. The CDR3 has 17 residues. For the CDR3, the DNA is TGCGCCAGCAGCCCAGAAATCGGACTAGCGGGAGGTTGGGAGCAGTTCTTC. Protein sequence: CASSPEIGLAGGWEQFF.

V usage is TRBV11-2 and J usage is TRBJ2-7; 8 nucleotides align to TRBD1. The length of the CDR3 is 17 residues. Trimming removed 5 bases from V and 2 bases from J; junction bases left unmatched: 14. In germline, CDR1 is SGHAT, CDR2 FQNNGV. This CDR3 is CASSHQIGQGDTYEQYF. The CDR3 DNA follows: TGTGCCAGCAGCCATCAAATAGGACAGGGAGATACCTACGAGCAGTACTTC.

This sequence joins TRBV28 and TRBJ1-6; D is possibly TRBD1 (5 bases). The CDR3 sequence is 15 residues long. Germline assignment: CDR1 MDHEN and CDR2 SYDVKM. V dropped 2 bases and J dropped 7 bases, with 12 bases sitting between them. CDR3 loop: CASSLADSSNSPLHF. CDR3 sequence (DNA): TGTGCCAGCAGTTTAGCCGACAGTTCAAATTCACCCCTCCACTTT.

The chain has TRBV5-1 and TRBJ1-1; 7 bases fit TRBD1. The CDR3 runs 14 residues. The V segment lost 4 bases and the J segment 5 bases; nucleotides outside the gene matches: 8. Germline V gene sequence: CDR1 SGHRS, CDR2 YFSETQ. CDR3 in amino acids: CASSHYGTDTEAFF. CDR3 DNA sequence: TGCGCCAGCAGCCACTACGGGACAGATACTGAAGCTTTCTTT.

The rearrangement uses TRBV9 and TRBJ1-4; 9 nucleotides line up with TRBD1. The V segment lost 4 bases and the J segment 4 bases; nucleotides outside the gene matches: 2. Looked up from germline, CDR1 is SGDLS and CDR2 is YYNGEE. The CDR3 runs 14 residues. The DNA for the CDR3 is TGTGCCAGCAGCTTGGGACAGGGTAATGAAAAACTGTTTTTT. It is translated as CASSLGQGNEKLFF.

The chain employs TRBV6-5 and TRBJ2-3; D ambiguous. V lost 6 bases and J 1 base, leaving 11 bases between the germline ends. The CDR3 totals 14 residues. The V gene's germline CDR1 is MNHEY and CDR2 SVGAGI. The CDR3 reads CASRSAFRTDTQYF. DNA of the CDR3: TGTGCCAGCAGGTCAGCGTTCCGCACAGATACGCAGTATTTT.

The rearrangement uses TRBV10-2 and TRBJ1-2; 11 nucleotides agree with TRBD1. Per the germline V gene, CDR1 is WSHSY and CDR2 is SAAADI. The length of the CDR3 is 15 residues. Losses at the gene ends were 6 bases for V and 6 bases for J; bases not matched to a gene: 9. DNA for the CDR3: TGCGCCAGCAGGGAAGGGACAGGGGGGCACGATGGCTACACCTTC. Its protein is CASREGTGGHDGYTF.

The chain combines TRBV5-1 with TRBJ2-7; D is perhaps TRBD1 (5 bases). This CDR3 has 16 amino acids. V was shortened by 2 bases and J by 3 bases, with 18 bases between the two germline ends. Germline V gene sequence: CDR1 SGHRS, CDR2 YFSETQ. CDR3 protein: CASSLNIGASIYEQYF. Written as DNA, the CDR3 is TGCGCCAGCAGCTTAAATATAGGGGCTTCTATCTACGAGCAGTACTTC.

The rearrangement uses TRBV5-1 and TRBJ2-3; perhaps TRBD2 as D (7 bases). The CDR3 consists of 13 residues. Germline V CDR1 and CDR2: SGHRS, YFSETQ. V was cut by 4 bases and J by 12 bases, with 18 bases left in between. The CDR3: CASSLGSGGPQYF. In DNA form, the CDR3 reads TGCGCCAGCAGCCTAGGGTCGGGGGGCCCCCAGTATTTT. Variable domain in full (rest from reference TRBV5-1 and TRBJ2-3): KAGVTQTPRYLIKTRGQQVTLSCSPISGHRSVSWYQQTPGQGLQFLFEYFSETQRNKGNFPGRFSGRQFSNSRSEMNVSTLELGDSALYLCASSLGSGGPQYFGPGTRLTVL.

This clone was detected once. CDR3 region: CASSPTTGGEQFF. The CDR3 nucleotides read TGTGCCAGCTCCCCAACGACGGGGGGTGAGCAGTTCTTC. This chain links TRBV18 with TRBJ2-1; 7 bases align to TRBD2. V was clipped by 6 bases and J by 9 bases; unmatched bases: 8. Germline CDR1 KGHSH, CDR2 LQKENI. The CDR3 runs 13 residues.

The V call is TRBV12-3 or TRBV12-4, the J call TRBJ1-1; D unresolved. The CDR3 contains 13 residues. Trimming removed 4 bases from V and 0 bases from J, with 6 bases in between. This CDR3 is CASSSNLNTEAFF. The CDR3 DNA follows: TGTGCCAGCAGTTCCAACTTGAACACTGAAGCTTTCTTT.

This chain connects TRBV15 to TRBJ2-7; D perhaps matches TRBD1 (6 bases). Trimming removed 0 bases at V and 4 bases at J, with 16 bases between. The germline CDR1 and CDR2 sequences are LNHNV and YYDKDF (reference sequence). This CDR3 is 16 amino acids long. The CDR3 protein is CATSRDSGAGEYEQYF. Written as DNA, the CDR3 is TGTGCCACCAGCAGAGATAGTGGGGCAGGGGAATACGAGCAGTACTTC.

This rearrangement joins TRBV29-1 to TRBJ1-2, with TRBD1 identical over 8 bases. This CDR3 has 13 residues. Germline CDR1 and CDR2: SQVTM and ANQGSEA. Trimming at V came to 4 bases and at J to 6 bases, leaving 7 bases not matched to a gene. CDR3 loop: CSVGDRRTNGYTF. CDR3 sequence (DNA): TGCAGCGTTGGGGACAGGAGGACGAATGGCTACACCTTC.

The chain combines TRBV25-1 with TRBJ2-2; 9 nucleotides match TRBD2. V was clipped by 3 bases and J by 3 bases; unmatched bases: 5. This CDR3 is built from 16 residues. The germline gives CDR1 MGHDK, CDR2 SYGVNS. CDR3 DNA: TGTGCCAGCAGTGATCAGGCGGGAGGGTACACCGGGGAGCTGTTTTTT. Protein: CASSDQAGGYTGELFF.

The V gene is TRBV6-5, the J gene TRBJ1-2; 9 bases agree with TRBD1. Germline values: CDR1 MNHEY, CDR2 SVGAGI. The V gene end was trimmed by 2 bases and the J gene end by 7 bases; junction bases not matched to a gene: 5. This CDR3 is built from 14 residues. As DNA, the CDR3 is TGTGCCAGCAGTTACACCCGGACAGGGGTTGGCTACACCTTC. Translating it yields CASSYTRTGVGYTF.

The V and J genes are TRBV5-1 and TRBJ1-4; D remains unclear. Germline V lookup: CDR1 SGHRS, CDR2 YFSETQ. This CDR3 is 12 amino acids long. V was clipped by 4 bases and J by 11 bases, with 12 bases between them. CDR3 amino acids: CASSLTSEKLFF. CDR3 coding DNA: TGCGCCAGCAGCCTAACGTCCGAGAAACTGTTTTTT.

This clone was seen only a few times. The chain combines TRBV3-1 (or the pseudogene TRBV3-2) with TRBJ2-7; 11 bases align to TRBD2. The CDR3 is made up of 16 amino acids. Germline CDR1 and CDR2: LGHDT and YNNKEL (reference sequence). With V trimmed by 1 base and J by 2 bases, 4 bases remained unmatched. CDR3 DNA: TGTGCCAGCAGCCAAGGACTAGCGGGACGAACCTACGAGCAGTACTTC. It yields the protein CASSQGLAGRTYEQYF.